This passage covers 16 T cell receptor beta chains from one sample sequenced in a study of control samples from healthy donors and cancer patients. Profiling relied on immunoSEQ multiplex PCR, and the TCRdb table lists in-frame clones only, not all of them. This table has over 110,000 clones, approximately 90% appearing once. The sequencing input was blood. Source of these receptors: a woman under 40 in good health.

The chain uses TRBV29-1 and TRBJ2-3; 9 bases fit TRBD1. This CDR3 is built from 14 residues. The V gene end was trimmed by 3 bases and the J gene end by 3 bases; junction bases not matched to a gene: 4. Germline lookup yields CDR1 SQVTM and CDR2 ANQGSEA. The CDR3 nucleotides are TGCAGCGTTGACGGGACAGGGAGGACAGATACGCAGTATTTT. Translation gives CSVDGTGRTDTQYF.

This clone was detected only once. V is TRBV19 and J is TRBJ2-1; 9 positions agree with TRBD1. The V and J ends lost 6 bases and 4 bases, in that order; junction bases with no gene match: 7. Germline V CDR1 and CDR2: LNHDA, SQIVND (reference sequence). The CDR3 consists of 15 residues. CDR3 amino acids: CASRTQGAGYNEQFF. CDR3 bases: TGTGCCAGTAGGACACAGGGGGCAGGATACAATGAGCAGTTCTTC. Variable domain in full (rest from reference TRBV19 and TRBJ2-1): DGGITQSPKYLFRKEGQNVTLSCEQNLNHDAMYWYRQDPGQGLRLIYYSQIVNDFQKGDIAEGYSVSREKKESFPLTVTSAQKNPTAFYLCASRTQGAGYNEQFFGPGTRLTVL.

V is TRBV19 and J is TRBJ2-7, with 9 positions matching TRBD2. Germline CDR1 and CDR2: LNHDA and SQIVND (reference sequence). The J segment lost 2 bases and the V segment lost 3 bases, leaving 5 bases of the junction unmatched. The CDR3 consists of 15 residues. The CDR3 sequence: CASSISTSGTYEQYF. The CDR3, as DNA: TGTGCCAGTAGTATTTCGACTAGCGGCACCTACGAGCAGTACTTC. The full variable domain, rest sourced from reference TRBV19 and TRBJ2-7, is DGGITQSPKYLFRKEGQNVTLSCEQNLNHDAMYWYRQDPGQGLRLIYYSQIVNDFQKGDIAEGYSVSREKKESFPLTVTSAQKNPTAFYLCASSISTSGTYEQYFGPGTRLTVT.

This chain connects TRBV5-1 to TRBJ2-1; D may match TRBD1 or TRBD2 (5 bases each). Trimming pared 0 bases from V and 1 base from J, leaving 11 bases between. CDR1 SGHRS and CDR2 YFSETQ come from the germline V gene. The CDR3 has 16 amino acids. CDR3 DNA: TGCGCCAGCAGCTTGGGGGGCGGGTCGTCCTACAATGAGCAGTTCTTC. Its translation: CASSLGGGSSYNEQFF.

V gene TRBV6-5 combines with J gene TRBJ1-1; D not resolved. The CDR3 sequence is 13 residues long. With 6 bases removed from V and 3 bases from J, the gap between germline ends came to 11 bases. CDR1 and CDR2 (germline): MNHEY, SVGAGI. Written as DNA, the CDR3 is TGTGCCAGCAGCCCCGATCGAGACACTGAAGCTTTCTTT. It encodes CASSPDRDTEAFF.

V gene TRBV12-3 or TRBV12-4 combines with J gene TRBJ1-6; D not certain. This CDR3 has 11 amino acids. Trimming removed 6 bases at V and 3 bases at J, with 0 bases between. Here the CDR3 DNA reads TGTGCCAGCAGCTATAATTCACCCCTCCACTTT. Translated, it gives CASSYNSPLHF.

The chain has TRBV19 and TRBJ1-5, with D unclear. V was trimmed by 6 bases and J by 5 bases, leaving 11 bases between them. This CDR3 has 13 residues. Germline V lookup: CDR1 LNHDA, CDR2 SQIVND (reference sequence). CDR3 bases: TGTGCCAGTAGAGGTTTAAGGGATCAGCCCCAGCATTTT. Amino acid sequence: CASRGLRDQPQHF.

CDR3 nucleotide sequence: TGTGCCAGCAGCCCCGGATGGGACTATGGCTACACCTTC. It yields the protein CASSPGWDYGYTF. The gene calls are TRBV5-6 and TRBJ1-2; D is unclear. Germline V gene lookup returns CDR1 SGHDT and CDR2 YYEEEE. The CDR3 contains 13 residues. V dropped 4 bases and J dropped 3 bases, with 10 bases sitting between them.

This chain uses TRBV19 with TRBJ2-1; D is unclear. Germline assignment: CDR1 LNHDA and CDR2 SQIVND (reference sequence). The CDR3 is 12 residues long. CDR3 amino acids: CATVSSYNEQFF. Written as DNA, the CDR3 is TGTGCGACGGTTAGCTCCTACAATGAGCAGTTCTTC.

This clone was seen only once. This sequence joins TRBV10-3 and TRBJ2-1; TRBD2 matches at 7 bases. CDR3 length: 17 residues. The J segment lost 6 bases and the V segment lost 0 bases, leaving 11 bases of the junction unmatched. Germline V gives CDR1 ENHRY, CDR2 SYGVKD. This chain's CDR3 is CAISESGGRLFGNEQFF. For the CDR3, the DNA is TGTGCCATCAGTGAGTCGGGGGGGAGGCTGTTTGGCAATGAGCAGTTCTTC.

V gene TRBV6-5 combines with J gene TRBJ2-3; 7 nucleotides match TRBD2. Germline V CDR1 and CDR2: MNHEY, SVGAGI. This CDR3 comprises 15 residues. Trimming took 6 bases from V and 4 from J; bases not matched to a gene: 10. CDR3: CASRMGGNWADTQYF. CDR3 DNA: TGTGCCAGCAGAATGGGAGGGAACTGGGCAGATACGCAGTATTTT.

Details on this clone: Different DNA sequences within this sample yield the same CDR3. This chain uses TRBV5-6 with TRBJ2-7; D not certain. This CDR3 spans 11 amino acids. Between the trimmed V and J ends, which lost 3 bases and 1 base, there was a span of 2 bases. Germline V CDR1 and CDR2: SGHDT, YYEEEE. The CDR3 reads CASSSSYEQYF. CDR3 coding DNA: TGTGCCAGCAGCTCTTCCTACGAGCAGTACTTC.

This clone was seen just once. For the CDR3, the DNA is TGTGCCAGTAGTGTAAGGACAGCGATAGAGACCCAGTACTTC. This translates into CASSVRTAIETQYF. The chain uses TRBV19 and TRBJ2-5, with D possibly matching TRBD1 (6 bases). The germline V and J ends were trimmed by 5 bases and 4 bases, with 14 bases remaining between them. Germline V gene data show CDR1 as LNHDA and CDR2 as SQIVND (reference sequence). This CDR3 spans 14 amino acids. The whole variable domain, filled in from reference TRBV19 and TRBJ2-5, reads DGGITQSPKYLFRKEGQNVTLSCEQNLNHDAMYWYRQDPGQGLRLIYYSQIVNDFQKGDIAEGYSVSREKKESFPLTVTSAQKNPTAFYLCASSVRTAIETQYFGPGTRLLVL.

V usage is TRBV30 and J usage is TRBJ1-2; no definite D call. The CDR3 is 13 amino acids. Trimming removed 1 base at V and 0 bases at J, with 6 bases between. The germline V gene has CDR1 GTSNPN and CDR2 SVGIG (reference sequence). The CDR3 region has the DNA TGTGCCTGGAGTGCCGGGACTAACTATGGCTACACCTTC. This sequence encodes CAWSAGTNYGYTF.

The chain is built from TRBV30 and TRBJ1-2, with D perhaps TRBD1 (5 bases). The CDR3 extends over 12 amino acids. Germline lookup yields CDR1 GTSNPN and CDR2 SVGIG (reference sequence). V lost 4 bases and J lost 7, with 13 bases in between. CDR3 sequence reads: CAWIGAGFGYTF. The DNA for the CDR3 is TGTGCCTGGATCGGGGCGGGCTTTGGCTACACCTTC.

This clone has just a few counts. This sequence joins TRBV19 and TRBJ1-1; D perhaps matches TRBD1 (6 bases). V dropped 6 bases and J dropped 2 bases, with 10 bases sitting between them. The CDR3 sequence is 13 residues long. Germline V gene lookup returns CDR1 LNHDA and CDR2 SQIVND (reference sequence). DNA of the CDR3: TGTGCCAGTAGCGACAGGCACAACACTGAAGCTTTCTTT. This codes for CASSDRHNTEAFF.